This T cell receptor (beta chain) is drawn from a study of OX40 agonist ivuxolimab in advanced cancers. Study-level background: Patients were treated with intravenous ivuxolimab, dosed at 0.01 to 10 mg/kg and infused every 2 weeks.

This CDR3 contains 9 residues. With baseline, cycle 4 day 1, and cycle 7 day 1 as timepoints, blood was sampled. Clones were read by immunoSEQ multiplex PCR, and TCRdb kept only the in-frame ones, dropping some. This sample has tens of thousands of clones, with about 85% found just once. Study-wide results and limits: Relative to CD4+ cells, CD8+ T cells on average had more expanded clones.

As for this clone: The antigen is not known.

This specimen consisted of CD4+ or CD8+ T cells sorted from blood, obtained in a trial of the OX40 agonist ivuxolimab. The clonotype was recovered from an adult with an advanced solid tumor such as melanoma, head and neck, liver or kidney cancer. The gene calls are TRBV3-2 and TRBJ1-2. TRBV3-2 is flagged as a pseudogene. The CDR3: CASIVFYTF. The CDR3 DNA is TGTGCCAGCATCGTATTTTACACCTTC.